This T cell receptor (beta chain) was profiled in a study of CD8+ T cells in alopecia areata. Investigators isolated RNA and reverse transcribed it into cDNA to act as the sequencing template. Method: immunoSEQ multiplex PCR; TCRdb's copy keeps in-frame clones and lacks some. The sample lists about 140,000 clones; roughly half were seen once. CDR1 and CDR2 from the germline V gene are LNHDA and SQIVND (reference sequence). The CDR3 contains 14 residues. Unmatched junction bases numbered 5, after V lost 2 bases and J lost 7 bases. This chain links TRBV19 with TRBJ1-5; TRBD1 matches at 7 bases. This TCR came from a human donor with alopecia areata. The specimen comprised CD4+ T cells sorted from blood, sampled at week 0. The CDR3 DNA reads as TGTGCCAGTAGTATATCAGGGGGGTACCAGCCCCAGCATTTT. Protein sequence: CASSISGGYQPQHF.